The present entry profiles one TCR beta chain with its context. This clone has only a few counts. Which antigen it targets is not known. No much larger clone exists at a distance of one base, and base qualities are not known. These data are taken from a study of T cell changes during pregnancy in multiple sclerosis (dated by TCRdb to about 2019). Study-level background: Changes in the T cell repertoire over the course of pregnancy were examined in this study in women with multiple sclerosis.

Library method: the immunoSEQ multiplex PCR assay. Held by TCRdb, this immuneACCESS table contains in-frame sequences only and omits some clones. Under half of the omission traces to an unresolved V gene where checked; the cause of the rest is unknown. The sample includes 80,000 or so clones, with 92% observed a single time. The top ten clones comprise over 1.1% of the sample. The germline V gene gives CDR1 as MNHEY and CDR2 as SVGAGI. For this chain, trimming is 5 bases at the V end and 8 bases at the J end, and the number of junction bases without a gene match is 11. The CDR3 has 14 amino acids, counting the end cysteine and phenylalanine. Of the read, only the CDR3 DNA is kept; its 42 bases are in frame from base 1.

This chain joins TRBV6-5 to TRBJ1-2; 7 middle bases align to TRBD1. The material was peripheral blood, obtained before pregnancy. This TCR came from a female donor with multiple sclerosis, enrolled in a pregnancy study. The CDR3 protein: CASSLRTGSGGYTF. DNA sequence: TGTGCCAGCAGTCTCCGGACAGGATCGGGCGGCTACACCTTC.